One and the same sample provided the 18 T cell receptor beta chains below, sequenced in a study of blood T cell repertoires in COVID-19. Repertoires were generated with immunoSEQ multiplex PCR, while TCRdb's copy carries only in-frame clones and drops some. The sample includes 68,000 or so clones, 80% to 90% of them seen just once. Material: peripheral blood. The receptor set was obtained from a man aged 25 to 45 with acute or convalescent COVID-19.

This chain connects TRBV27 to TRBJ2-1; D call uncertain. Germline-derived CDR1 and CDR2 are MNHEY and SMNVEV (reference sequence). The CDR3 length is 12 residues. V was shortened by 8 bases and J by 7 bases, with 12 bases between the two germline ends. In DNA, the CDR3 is TGTGCCAGCGGAGAACTCTATAATGAGCAGTTCTTC. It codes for CASGELYNEQFF.

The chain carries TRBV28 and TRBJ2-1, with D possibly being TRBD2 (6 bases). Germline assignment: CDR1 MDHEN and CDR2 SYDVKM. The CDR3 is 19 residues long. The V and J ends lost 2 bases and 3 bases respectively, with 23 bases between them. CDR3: CASSLRRVPAGGLYNEQFF. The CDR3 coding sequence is TGTGCCAGCAGTTTAAGGAGGGTCCCGGCTGGCGGTCTCTACAATGAGCAGTTCTTC.

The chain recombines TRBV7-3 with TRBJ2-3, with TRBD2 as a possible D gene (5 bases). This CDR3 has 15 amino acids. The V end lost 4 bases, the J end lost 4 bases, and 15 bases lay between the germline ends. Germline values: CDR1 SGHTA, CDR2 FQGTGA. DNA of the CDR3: TGTGCCAGCAGCTCCGGTAGCGCCGGGGCAGATACGCAGTATTTT. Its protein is CASSSGSAGADTQYF.

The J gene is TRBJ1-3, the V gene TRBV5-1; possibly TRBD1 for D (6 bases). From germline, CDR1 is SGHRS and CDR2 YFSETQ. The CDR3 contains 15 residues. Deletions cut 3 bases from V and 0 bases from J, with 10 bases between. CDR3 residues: CASSSGQSSGNTIYF. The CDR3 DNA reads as TGCGCCAGCAGCTCCGGACAGTCCTCTGGAAACACCATATATTTT.

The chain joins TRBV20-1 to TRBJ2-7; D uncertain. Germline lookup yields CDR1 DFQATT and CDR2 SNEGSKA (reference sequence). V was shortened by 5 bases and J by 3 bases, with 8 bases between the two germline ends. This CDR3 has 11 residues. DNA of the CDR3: TGCAGTGCTCCCCGGGTCTACGAGCAGTACTTC. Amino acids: CSAPRVYEQYF.

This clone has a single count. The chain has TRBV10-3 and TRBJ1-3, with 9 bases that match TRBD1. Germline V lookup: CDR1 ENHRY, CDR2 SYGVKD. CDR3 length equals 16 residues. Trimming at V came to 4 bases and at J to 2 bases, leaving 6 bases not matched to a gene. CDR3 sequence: CAISGGQGNAGNTIYF. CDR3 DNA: TGTGCCATCAGTGGAGGACAGGGGAATGCTGGAAACACCATATATTTT.

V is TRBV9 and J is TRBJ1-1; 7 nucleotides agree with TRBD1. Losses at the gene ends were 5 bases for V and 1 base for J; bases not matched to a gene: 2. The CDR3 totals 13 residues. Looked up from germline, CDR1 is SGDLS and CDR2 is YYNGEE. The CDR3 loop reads CASSPGGNTEAFF. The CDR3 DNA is TGTGCCAGCAGTCCAGGGGGGAACACTGAAGCTTTCTTT. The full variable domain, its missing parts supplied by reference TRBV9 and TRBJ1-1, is DSGVTQTPKHLITATGQRVTLRCSPRSGDLSVYWYQQSLDQGLQFLIQYYNGEERAKGNILERFSAQQFPDLHSELNLSSLELGDSALYFCASSPGGNTEAFFGQGTRLTVV.

Here the CDR3 reads CATSSRGGSNSPLHF. The CDR3 nucleotides are TGTGCCACCAGCAGCCGGGGGGGCTCTAATTCACCCCTCCACTTT. The chain is built from TRBV15 and TRBJ1-6, with TRBD1 as a possible D gene (6 bases). The CDR3 spans 15 residues. CDR1 and CDR2 from the germline V gene are LNHNV and YYDKDF (reference sequence). Trimming stripped 3 bases from V and 6 bases from J, with 12 bases between.

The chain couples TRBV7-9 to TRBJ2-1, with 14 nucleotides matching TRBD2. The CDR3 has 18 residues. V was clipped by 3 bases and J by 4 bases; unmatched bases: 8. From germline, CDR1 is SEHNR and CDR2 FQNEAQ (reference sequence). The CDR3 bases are TGTGCCAGCAGCTTCCTTCCCGGGACTAGCGGGGGATACAATGAGCAGTTCTTC. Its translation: CASSFLPGTSGGYNEQFF.

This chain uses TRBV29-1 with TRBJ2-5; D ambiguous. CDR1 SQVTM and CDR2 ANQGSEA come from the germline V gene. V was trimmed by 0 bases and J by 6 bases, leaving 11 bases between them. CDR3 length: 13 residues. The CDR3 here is CSVEETGRKTQYF. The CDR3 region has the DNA TGCAGCGTTGAAGAGACGGGTAGGAAGACCCAGTACTTC.

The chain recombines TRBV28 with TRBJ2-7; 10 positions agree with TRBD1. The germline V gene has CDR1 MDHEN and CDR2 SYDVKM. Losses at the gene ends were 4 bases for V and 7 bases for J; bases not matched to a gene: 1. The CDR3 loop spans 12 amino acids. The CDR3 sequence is CASSWTGGEQYF. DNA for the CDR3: TGTGCCAGCAGTTGGACAGGGGGTGAGCAGTACTTC.

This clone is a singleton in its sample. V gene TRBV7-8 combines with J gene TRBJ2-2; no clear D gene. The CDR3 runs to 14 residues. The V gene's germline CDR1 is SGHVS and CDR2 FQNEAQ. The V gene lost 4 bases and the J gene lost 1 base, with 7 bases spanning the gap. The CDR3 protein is CASSSPVNTGELFF. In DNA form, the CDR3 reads TGTGCCAGCAGCTCCCCGGTGAACACCGGGGAGCTGTTTTTT.

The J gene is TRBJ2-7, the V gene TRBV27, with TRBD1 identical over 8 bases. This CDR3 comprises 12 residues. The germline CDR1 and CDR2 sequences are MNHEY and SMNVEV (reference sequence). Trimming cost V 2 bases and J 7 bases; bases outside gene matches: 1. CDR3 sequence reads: CASSLRQGEQYF. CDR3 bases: TGTGCCAGCAGTTTACGACAGGGGGAGCAGTACTTC.

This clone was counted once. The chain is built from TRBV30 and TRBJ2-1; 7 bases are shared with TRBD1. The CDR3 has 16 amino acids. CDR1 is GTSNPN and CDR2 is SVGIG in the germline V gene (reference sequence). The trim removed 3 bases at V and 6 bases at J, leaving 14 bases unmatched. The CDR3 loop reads CAWRRAGGTSGNEQFF. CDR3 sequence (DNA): TGTGCCTGGAGGAGGGCAGGGGGTACCTCCGGCAATGAGCAGTTCTTC.

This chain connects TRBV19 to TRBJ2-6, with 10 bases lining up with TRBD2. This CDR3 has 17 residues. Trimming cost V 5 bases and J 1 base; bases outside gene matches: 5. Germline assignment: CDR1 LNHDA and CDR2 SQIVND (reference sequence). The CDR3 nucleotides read TGTGCCAGTAGTTACCCAGCGGGAGGGTCTGGGGCCAACGTCCTGACTTTC. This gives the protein CASSYPAGGSGANVLTF.

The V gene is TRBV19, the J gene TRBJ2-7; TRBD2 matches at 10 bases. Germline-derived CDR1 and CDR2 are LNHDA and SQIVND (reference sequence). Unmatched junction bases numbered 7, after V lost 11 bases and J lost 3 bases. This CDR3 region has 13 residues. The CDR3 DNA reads TGTGCCGCCGGACTAGCGGCCCACTACGAGCAGTACTTC. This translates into CAAGLAAHYEQYF.

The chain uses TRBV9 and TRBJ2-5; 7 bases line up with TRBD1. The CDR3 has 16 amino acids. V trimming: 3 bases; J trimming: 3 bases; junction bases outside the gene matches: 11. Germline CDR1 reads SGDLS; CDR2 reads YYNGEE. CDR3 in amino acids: CASSARQGPHKETQYF. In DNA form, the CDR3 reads TGTGCCAGCAGCGCCCGACAGGGTCCCCACAAAGAGACCCAGTACTTC.

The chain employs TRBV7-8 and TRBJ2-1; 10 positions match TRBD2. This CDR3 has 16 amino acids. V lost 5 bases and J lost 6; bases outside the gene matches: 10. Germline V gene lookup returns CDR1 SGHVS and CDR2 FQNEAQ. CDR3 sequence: CASSPILAGDLNEQFF. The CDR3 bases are TGTGCCAGCAGCCCTATTCTAGCGGGAGATCTCAATGAGCAGTTCTTC.